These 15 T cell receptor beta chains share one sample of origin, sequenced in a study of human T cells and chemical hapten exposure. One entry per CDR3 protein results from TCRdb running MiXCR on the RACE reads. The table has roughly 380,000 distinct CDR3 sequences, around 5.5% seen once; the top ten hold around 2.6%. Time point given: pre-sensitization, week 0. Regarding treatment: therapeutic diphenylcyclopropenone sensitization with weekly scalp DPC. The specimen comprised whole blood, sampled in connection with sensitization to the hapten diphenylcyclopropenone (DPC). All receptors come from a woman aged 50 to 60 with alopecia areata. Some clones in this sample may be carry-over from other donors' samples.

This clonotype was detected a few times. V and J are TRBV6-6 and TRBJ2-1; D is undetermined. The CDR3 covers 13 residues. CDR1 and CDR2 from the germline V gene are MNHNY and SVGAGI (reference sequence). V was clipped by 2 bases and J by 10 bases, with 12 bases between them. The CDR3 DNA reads TGTGCCAGCAGTTACGGGCCTAACGGGGAGCAGTTCTTC. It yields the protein CASSYGPNGEQFF.

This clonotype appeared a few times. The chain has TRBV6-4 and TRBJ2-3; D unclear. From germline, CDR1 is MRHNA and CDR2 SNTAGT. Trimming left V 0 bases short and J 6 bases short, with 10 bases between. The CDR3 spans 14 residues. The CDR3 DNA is TGTGCCAGCAGTGACTCTACAGCCCGGGATACGCAGTATTTT. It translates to CASSDSTARDTQYF.

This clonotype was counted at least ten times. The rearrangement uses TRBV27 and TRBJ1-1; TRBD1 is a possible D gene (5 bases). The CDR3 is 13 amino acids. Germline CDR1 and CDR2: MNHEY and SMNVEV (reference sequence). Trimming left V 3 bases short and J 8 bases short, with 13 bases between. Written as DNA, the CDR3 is TGTGCCAGCAGTTTCGGGGGACCCAGAGAAGCTTTCTTT. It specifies CASSFGGPREAFF.

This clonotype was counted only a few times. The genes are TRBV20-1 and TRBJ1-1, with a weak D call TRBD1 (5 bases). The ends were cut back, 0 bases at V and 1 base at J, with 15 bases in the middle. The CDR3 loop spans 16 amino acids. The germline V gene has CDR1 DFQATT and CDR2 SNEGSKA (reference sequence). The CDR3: CSARDLYAGSNTEAFF. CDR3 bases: TGCAGTGCTAGAGATCTATATGCAGGGTCGAACACTGAAGCTTTCTTT.

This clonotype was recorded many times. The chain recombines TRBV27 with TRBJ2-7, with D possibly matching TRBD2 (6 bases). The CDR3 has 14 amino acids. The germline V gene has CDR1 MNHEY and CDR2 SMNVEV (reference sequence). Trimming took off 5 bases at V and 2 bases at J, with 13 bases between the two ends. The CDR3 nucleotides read TGTGCCAGCAGTCCCGGGGGACTTCCCTACGAGCAGTACTTC. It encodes CASSPGGLPYEQYF.

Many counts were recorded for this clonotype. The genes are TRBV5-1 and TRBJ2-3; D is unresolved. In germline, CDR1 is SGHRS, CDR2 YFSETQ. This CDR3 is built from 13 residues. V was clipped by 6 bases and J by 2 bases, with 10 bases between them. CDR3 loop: CASNDRLTDTQYF. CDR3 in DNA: TGCGCCAGCAACGACCGACTCACAGATACGCAGTATTTT.

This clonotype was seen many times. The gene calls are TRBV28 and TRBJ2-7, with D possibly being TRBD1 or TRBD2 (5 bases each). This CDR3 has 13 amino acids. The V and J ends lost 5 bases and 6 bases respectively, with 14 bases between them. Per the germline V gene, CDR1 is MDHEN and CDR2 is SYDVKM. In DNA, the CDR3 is TGTGCCAGCAGTCTCCAAACGGGGCGCGAGCAGTACTTC. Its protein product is CASSLQTGREQYF.

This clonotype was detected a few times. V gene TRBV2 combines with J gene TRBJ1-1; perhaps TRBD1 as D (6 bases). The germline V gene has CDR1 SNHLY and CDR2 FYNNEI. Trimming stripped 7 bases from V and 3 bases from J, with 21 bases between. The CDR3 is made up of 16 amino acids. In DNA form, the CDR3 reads TGTGCCAGCACCCCAAAGGGGCCAGGGGCGGACACTGAAGCTTTCTTT. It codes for CASTPKGPGADTEAFF.

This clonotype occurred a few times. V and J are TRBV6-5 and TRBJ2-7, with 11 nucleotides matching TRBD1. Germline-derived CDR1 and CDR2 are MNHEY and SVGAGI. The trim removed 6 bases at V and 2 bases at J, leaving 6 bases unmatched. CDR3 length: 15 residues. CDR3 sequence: CASRRGTGGAYEQYF. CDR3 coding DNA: TGTGCCAGCAGAAGGGGGACAGGGGGGGCCTACGAGCAGTACTTC.

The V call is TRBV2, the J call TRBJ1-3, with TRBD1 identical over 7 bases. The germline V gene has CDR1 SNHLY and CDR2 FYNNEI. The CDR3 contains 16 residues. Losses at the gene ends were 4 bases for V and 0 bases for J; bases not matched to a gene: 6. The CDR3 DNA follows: TGTGCCAGCAGTGTTGACAGGGTAAACTCTGGAAACACCATATATTTT. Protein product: CASSVDRVNSGNTIYF.

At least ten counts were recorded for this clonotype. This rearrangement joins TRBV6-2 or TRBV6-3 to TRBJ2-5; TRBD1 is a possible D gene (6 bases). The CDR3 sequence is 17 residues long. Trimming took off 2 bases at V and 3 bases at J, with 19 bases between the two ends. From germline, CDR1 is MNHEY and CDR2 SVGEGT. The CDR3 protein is CASSYPRTGNQEETQYF. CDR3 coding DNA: TGTGCCAGCAGTTACCCCCGTACAGGGAATCAAGAAGAGACCCAGTACTTC.

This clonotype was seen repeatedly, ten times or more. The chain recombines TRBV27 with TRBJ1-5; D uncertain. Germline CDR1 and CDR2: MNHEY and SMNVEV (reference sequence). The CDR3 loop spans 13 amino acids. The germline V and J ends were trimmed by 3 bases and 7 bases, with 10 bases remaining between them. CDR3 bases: TGTGCCAGCAGTTTCACCGGGCTACAGCCCCAGCATTTT. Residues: CASSFTGLQPQHF.

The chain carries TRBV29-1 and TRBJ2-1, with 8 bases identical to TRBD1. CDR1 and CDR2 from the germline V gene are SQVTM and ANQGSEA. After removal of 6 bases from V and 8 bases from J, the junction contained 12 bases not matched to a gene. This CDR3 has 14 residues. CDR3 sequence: CSVPLGQGGDEQFF. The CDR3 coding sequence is TGCAGCGTGCCCCTTGGACAGGGAGGTGATGAGCAGTTCTTC.

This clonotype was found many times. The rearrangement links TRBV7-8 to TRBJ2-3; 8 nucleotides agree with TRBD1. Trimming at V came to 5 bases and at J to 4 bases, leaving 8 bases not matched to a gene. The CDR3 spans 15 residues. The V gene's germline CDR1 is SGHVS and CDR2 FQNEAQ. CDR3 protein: CASSQGAGVSDTQYF. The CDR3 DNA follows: TGTGCCAGCAGCCAGGGGGCTGGCGTTTCAGATACGCAGTATTTT.

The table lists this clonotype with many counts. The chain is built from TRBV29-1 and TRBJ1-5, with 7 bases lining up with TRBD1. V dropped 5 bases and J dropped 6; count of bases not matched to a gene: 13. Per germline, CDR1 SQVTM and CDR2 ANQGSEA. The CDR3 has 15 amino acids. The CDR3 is CSVWDSRPISQPQHF. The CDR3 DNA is TGCAGCGTTTGGGACAGTAGGCCTATCAGTCAGCCCCAGCATTTT.